A selection of T cell receptor beta chains follows, all from one sample in a study of blood T cell repertoires in COVID-19. Sequencing was performed with immunoSEQ multiplex PCR; in TCRdb, only in-frame clones are kept and a portion is missing. This table holds 150,000 to 200,000 clones, around 80% found once. Sequencing was carried out using PBMCs or T cells enriched from blood (not recorded which). The receptors here all came from a woman aged 45-60 years with acute COVID-19. Each CDR3 is given with its conserved first and last residue. A D gene is named only where the DNA matches it firmly. The size entry is marked missing in some rows and otherwise reads once, few, many or a size class.

CDR3 DNA: TGCGCCAGCAGCTTGGCCACAGGGGACTATGGCTACACCTTC
CDR3 protein: CASSLATGDYGYTF
J gene: TRBJ1-2
clone size: NA
D gene: TRBD1
V gene: TRBV5-1

CDR3 DNA: TGTGCCAGCAACATACAGGGGGGTCAGCCCCAGCATTTT
CDR3 protein: CASNIQGGQPQHF
J gene: TRBJ1-5
clone size: NA
D gene: TRBD1
V gene: TRBV2

CDR3 DNA: TGTGCCAGCAGTGACGACAGGGGCGCCTACAATGAGCAGTTCTTC
CDR3 protein: CASSDDRGAYNEQFF
J gene: TRBJ2-1
clone size: NA
D gene: TRBD1
V gene: TRBV6-1

CDR3 DNA: TGTGCCAGCAGTGAAGGGTTCGGGACGGCCGGGGGCACTGAAGCTTTCTTT
CDR3 protein: CASSEGFGTAGGTEAFF
J gene: TRBJ1-1
clone size: NA
D gene: NA
V gene: TRBV6-1

CDR3 DNA: TGCAGCTTCCGGGACACTCGCTACAATGAGCAGTTCTTC
CDR3 protein: CSFRDTRYNEQFF
J gene: TRBJ2-1
clone size: NA
D gene: NA
V gene: TRBV29-1

CDR3 DNA: TGTGCCAGCAGCTGGGGACTCGGCTACAATGAGCAGTTCTTC
CDR3 protein: CASSWGLGYNEQFF
J gene: TRBJ2-1
clone size: NA
D gene: NA
V gene: TRBV7-3

CDR3 DNA: TGTGCCAGCAGTTCGTATACAGGGGGCGAGGACTATGGCTACACCTTC
CDR3 protein: CASSSYTGGEDYGYTF
J gene: TRBJ1-2
clone size: NA
D gene: TRBD1
V gene: TRBV27

CDR3 DNA: TGTGCCAGCAGTTCCGACCGTCAGGGGGGTGAAAAACTGTTTTTT
CDR3 protein: CASSSDRQGGEKLFF
J gene: TRBJ1-4
clone size: NA
D gene: TRBD1
V gene: TRBV27

CDR3 DNA: TGTGCCATCAGTGCAACCGGGACAGTTAATTCACCCCTCCACTTT
CDR3 protein: CAISATGTVNSPLHF
J gene: TRBJ1-6
clone size: NA
D gene: TRBD1
V gene: TRBV10-3

CDR3 DNA: TGTGCCAGCAGCTACCAAATCGGGACACCAAACTATGGCTACACCTTC
CDR3 protein: CASSYQIGTPNYGYTF
J gene: TRBJ1-2
clone size: once
D gene: NA
V gene: TRBV7-8

CDR3 DNA: TGTGCCAGCAGTGATAACGGGGGAGAGACCCAGTACTTC
CDR3 protein: CASSDNGGETQYF
J gene: TRBJ2-5
clone size: NA
D gene: NA
V gene: TRBV2

CDR3 DNA: TGTGCCAGCAGTTACTCCCAGGGTGGCTACACCTTC
CDR3 protein: CASSYSQGGYTF
J gene: TRBJ1-2
clone size: NA
D gene: NA
V gene: TRBV6-2/TRBV6-3

CDR3 DNA: TGTGCCAGCAGTTTACCGGGACTATCGGGCGGGGAGCTGTTTTTT
CDR3 protein: CASSLPGLSGGELFF
J gene: TRBJ2-2
clone size: NA
D gene: TRBD2
V gene: TRBV5-4

CDR3 DNA: TGTGCCAGCAGCCTCGGACAGGGGCGCATCCAGAGGTCTGGGGCCAACGTCCTGACTTTC
CDR3 protein: CASSLGQGRIQRSGANVLTF
J gene: TRBJ2-6
clone size: once
D gene: TRBD1
V gene: TRBV3-1/TRBV3-2

CDR3 DNA: TGTGCCAGTAGTGAGGCACCAGACGAGCAGTTCTTC
CDR3 protein: CASSEAPDEQFF
J gene: TRBJ2-1
clone size: NA
D gene: NA
V gene: TRBV19

CDR3 DNA: TGTGCCAGCAGCTCTGGACAGGTGAGCCTTGGGAGCTACACCTTC
CDR3 protein: CASSSGQVSLGSYTF
J gene: TRBJ1-2
clone size: NA
D gene: TRBD1
V gene: TRBV7-2

CDR3 DNA: TGTGCCAGCTCACCGGGGACTACCTACTACAATGAGCAGTTCTTC
CDR3 protein: CASSPGTTYYNEQFF
J gene: TRBJ2-1
clone size: NA
D gene: TRBD2
V gene: TRBV18

CDR3 DNA: TGTGCCATCAGAAGGTGGGCAGGGGAAGACACTGAAGCTTTCTTT
CDR3 protein: CAIRRWAGEDTEAFF
J gene: TRBJ1-1
clone size: NA
D gene: NA
V gene: TRBV10-3

CDR3 DNA: TGTGCCTGGAGTGTACATGGGACAGGAGGAAAGCCCCAGCATTTT
CDR3 protein: CAWSVHGTGGKPQHF
J gene: TRBJ1-5
clone size: NA
D gene: TRBD1
V gene: TRBV30

CDR3 DNA: TGTGCCAGCAGGTTAGCGGGGGGCCAAGCCAATGAGCAGTTCTTC
CDR3 protein: CASRLAGGQANEQFF
J gene: TRBJ2-1
clone size: NA
D gene: TRBD2
V gene: TRBV6-5

CDR3 DNA: TGTGCCAGCAGCCCGAGGGTTAAGGGCACCGGGGAGCTGTTTTTT
CDR3 protein: CASSPRVKGTGELFF
J gene: TRBJ2-2
clone size: few
D gene: NA
V gene: TRBV7-6

CDR3 DNA: TGTGCCAGCAGGCCGGGACTTACCAACACCGGGGAGCTGTTTTTT
CDR3 protein: CASRPGLTNTGELFF
J gene: TRBJ2-2
clone size: NA
D gene: NA
V gene: TRBV6-5

CDR3 DNA: TGTGCCAGCAGTACCCTGCGGGGTGGGGGGGAAAAACTGTTTTTT
CDR3 protein: CASSTLRGGGEKLFF
J gene: TRBJ1-4
clone size: NA
D gene: NA
V gene: TRBV2

CDR3 DNA: TGTGCCAGCAGCTTAATGGGGACACCGAGCTCTGGAAACACCATATATTTT
CDR3 protein: CASSLMGTPSSGNTIYF
J gene: TRBJ1-3
clone size: NA
D gene: NA
V gene: TRBV7-8

CDR3 DNA: TGCGCCAGCAGCACAGGGGGCCTCATGAACACTGAAGCTTTCTTT
CDR3 protein: CASSTGGLMNTEAFF
J gene: TRBJ1-1
clone size: NA
D gene: TRBD1
V gene: TRBV5-1

CDR3 DNA: TGTGCCAGCAGCGAGACCATAGCGGGGATGGGGGGCTACACCTTC
CDR3 protein: CASSETIAGMGGYTF
J gene: TRBJ1-2
clone size: NA
D gene: NA
V gene: TRBV3-1/TRBV3-2

CDR3 DNA: TGCGCCAGCAGCCCTTCGGGGACTGGGGCCAACGTCCTGACTTTC
CDR3 protein: CASSPSGTGANVLTF
J gene: TRBJ2-6
clone size: NA
D gene: NA
V gene: TRBV5-1

CDR3 DNA: TGTGCCAGCAGCCCTCTTCCCCGGGACCAAGAGACCCAGTACTTC
CDR3 protein: CASSPLPRDQETQYF
J gene: TRBJ2-5
clone size: NA
D gene: NA
V gene: TRBV3-1/TRBV3-2

CDR3 DNA: TGTGCCAGCAGCTCTTCCGGAGGGGACTATGGCTACACCTTC
CDR3 protein: CASSSSGGDYGYTF
J gene: TRBJ1-2
clone size: NA
D gene: NA
V gene: TRBV7-6

CDR3 DNA: TGCGCCAGCAGCCAAGATGAGCGGGGGGCGGGAGATACGCAGTATTTT
CDR3 protein: CASSQDERGAGDTQYF
J gene: TRBJ2-3
clone size: NA
D gene: TRBD2
V gene: TRBV4-3

CDR3 DNA: TGTGCCAGCAGTTTCCTTGACAGCACCTCTGGAAACACCATATATTTT
CDR3 protein: CASSFLDSTSGNTIYF
J gene: TRBJ1-3
clone size: NA
D gene: NA
V gene: TRBV6-5

CDR3 DNA: TGTGCCAGCAGCCTAGGGGTGAGGAAGGATCAGCCCCAGCATTTT
CDR3 protein: CASSLGVRKDQPQHF
J gene: TRBJ1-5
clone size: NA
D gene: NA
V gene: TRBV7-2

CDR3 DNA: TGCAGCGTTGCGGGTGTTGCGGGAAGCTCCTACAATGAGCAGTTCTTC
CDR3 protein: CSVAGVAGSSYNEQFF
J gene: TRBJ2-1
clone size: NA
D gene: NA
V gene: TRBV29-1

CDR3 DNA: TGTGCCAGCTCGAAGGTGGGGACAGGAGGAGATACGCAGTATTTT
CDR3 protein: CASSKVGTGGDTQYF
J gene: TRBJ2-3
clone size: NA
D gene: TRBD1
V gene: TRBV25-1

CDR3 DNA: TGTGCCAGCAGAGGGGGTTATAGGCACTATGGCTACACCTTC
CDR3 protein: CASRGGYRHYGYTF
J gene: TRBJ1-2
clone size: NA
D gene: NA
V gene: TRBV6-5

CDR3 DNA: TGTGCCAGCAGGTCACCGGACAAAATCCAAGAGACCCAGTACTTC
CDR3 protein: CASRSPDKIQETQYF
J gene: TRBJ2-5
clone size: NA
D gene: NA
V gene: TRBV7-3